This T cell receptor (beta chain) was captured in a study of blood T cell repertoires in COVID-19. Study-level background: Acute and convalescent COVID-19 specimens originated in the United States, Italy and Spain.

Enrolled through a virtual design, the participants were between roughly 18 and 100 years of age and came from roughly 22 US areas. Which cohort a participant joined came from the clinical history participants gave. Per the study methods: Nucleated cell counts were estimated from reference gene primer amplification. Here immunoSEQ multiplex PCR was the method, and the copy in TCRdb shows in-frame clones only, minus some. V and J calls and clone size follow that table, whereas D and trimming were derived from the DNA. The table records roughly 220,000 clones, around 85% of them present only once. Germline-derived CDR1 and CDR2 are MNHEY and SMNVEV (reference sequence). This CDR3 has 15 amino acids. V was clipped by 5 bases and J by 2 bases; unmatched bases: 3. About this clone itself: Other DNA sequences in this sample translate to the same CDR3.

This chain uses TRBV27 with TRBJ2-5, with 12 bases identical to TRBD2. The sequenced material came from PBMCs or T cells enriched from blood (not recorded which). This clonotype was sampled from a middle-aged woman with acute COVID-19. DNA of the CDR3: TGTGCCAGCAGTCAGCTAGCGGGGGGGCAAGAGACCCAGTACTTC. Its protein is CASSQLAGGQETQYF.